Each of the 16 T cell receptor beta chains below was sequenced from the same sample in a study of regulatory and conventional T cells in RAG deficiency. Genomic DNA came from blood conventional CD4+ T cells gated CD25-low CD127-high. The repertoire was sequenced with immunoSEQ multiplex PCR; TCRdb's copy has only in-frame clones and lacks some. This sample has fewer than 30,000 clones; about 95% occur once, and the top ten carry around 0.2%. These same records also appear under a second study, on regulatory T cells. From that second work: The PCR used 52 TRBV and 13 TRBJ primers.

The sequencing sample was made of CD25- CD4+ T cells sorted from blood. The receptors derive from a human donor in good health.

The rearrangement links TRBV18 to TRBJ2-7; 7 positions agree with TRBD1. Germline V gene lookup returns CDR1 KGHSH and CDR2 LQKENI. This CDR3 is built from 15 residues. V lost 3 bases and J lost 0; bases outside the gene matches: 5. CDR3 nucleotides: TGTGCCAGCTCACCTCGGACAGGAGTCTCCTACGAGCAGTACTTC. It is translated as CASSPRTGVSYEQYF.

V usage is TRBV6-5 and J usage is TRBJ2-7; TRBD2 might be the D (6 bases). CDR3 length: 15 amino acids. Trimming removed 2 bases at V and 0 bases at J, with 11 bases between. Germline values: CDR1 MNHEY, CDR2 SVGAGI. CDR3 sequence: CASSYRGGVSYEQYF. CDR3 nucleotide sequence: TGTGCCAGCAGTTACCGGGGCGGGGTCTCCTACGAGCAGTACTTC.

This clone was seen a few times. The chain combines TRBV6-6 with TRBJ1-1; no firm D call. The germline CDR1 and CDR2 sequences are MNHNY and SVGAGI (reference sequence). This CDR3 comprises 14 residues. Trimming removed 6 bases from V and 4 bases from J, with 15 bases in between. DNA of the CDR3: TGTGCCAGCAGCCCCACCCCAGTAAGCACTGAAGCTTTCTTT. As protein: CASSPTPVSTEAFF.

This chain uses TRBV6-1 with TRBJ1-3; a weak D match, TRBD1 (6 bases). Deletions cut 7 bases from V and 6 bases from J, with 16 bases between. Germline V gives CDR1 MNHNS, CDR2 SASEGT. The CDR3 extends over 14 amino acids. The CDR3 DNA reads TGTGCCAGCATCGGTTGGGACACTTCAAACACCATATATTTT. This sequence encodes CASIGWDTSNTIYF.

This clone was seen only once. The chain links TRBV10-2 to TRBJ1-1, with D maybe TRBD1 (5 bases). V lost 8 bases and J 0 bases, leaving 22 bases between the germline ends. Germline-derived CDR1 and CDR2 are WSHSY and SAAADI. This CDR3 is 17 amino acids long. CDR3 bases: TGCGCCAGCGGGGGGGGTTACAGGACCCCGATGAACACTGAAGCTTTCTTT. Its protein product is CASGGGYRTPMNTEAFF.

The CDR3 nucleotides read TGTGCCAGCAGCTTCAGTGGCGAAAAACTGTTTTTT. Translated, it gives CASSFSGEKLFF. J is TRBJ1-4 and V is TRBV6-6; D is unresolved. Germline values: CDR1 MNHNY, CDR2 SVGAGI (reference sequence). This CDR3 is 12 amino acids long. Deletions cut 6 bases from V and 8 bases from J, with 10 bases between.

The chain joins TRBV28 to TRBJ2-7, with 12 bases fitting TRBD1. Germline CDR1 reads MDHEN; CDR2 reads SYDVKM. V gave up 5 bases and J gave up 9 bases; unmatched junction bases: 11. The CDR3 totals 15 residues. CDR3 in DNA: TGTGCCAGCAGTGCCCCCGGGACAGGGGGCAGGGTGCAGTACTTC. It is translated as CASSAPGTGGRVQYF.

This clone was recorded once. The CDR3 protein is CASSLDSFYGYTF. Written as DNA, the CDR3 is TGTGCCAGCAGCTTGGACAGCTTCTATGGCTACACCTTC. V and J are TRBV5-5 and TRBJ1-2; no clear D. CDR1 SGHKS and CDR2 YYEKEE come from the germline V gene (reference sequence). V was clipped by 0 bases and J by 4 bases, with 7 bases between them. The CDR3 is made up of 13 amino acids.

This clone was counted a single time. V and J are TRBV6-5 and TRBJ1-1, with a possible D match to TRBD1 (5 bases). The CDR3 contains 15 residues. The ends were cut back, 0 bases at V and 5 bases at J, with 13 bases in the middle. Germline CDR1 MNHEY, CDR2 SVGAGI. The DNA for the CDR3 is TGTGCCAGCAGTTACTCCCCAGGGCGGGATACTGAAGCTTTCTTT. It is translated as CASSYSPGRDTEAFF.

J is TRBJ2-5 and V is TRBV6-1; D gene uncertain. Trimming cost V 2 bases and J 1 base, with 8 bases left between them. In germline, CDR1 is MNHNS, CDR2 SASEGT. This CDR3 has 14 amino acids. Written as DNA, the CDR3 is TGTGCCAGCAGTGAACAGAGGATCCAAGAGACCCAGTACTTC. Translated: CASSEQRIQETQYF.

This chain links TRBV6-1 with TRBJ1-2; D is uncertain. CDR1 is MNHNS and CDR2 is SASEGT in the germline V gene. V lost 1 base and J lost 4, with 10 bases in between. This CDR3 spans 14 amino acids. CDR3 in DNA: TGTGCCAGCAGTGAAGGCTACCTCTTCTATGGCTACACCTTC. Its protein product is CASSEGYLFYGYTF.

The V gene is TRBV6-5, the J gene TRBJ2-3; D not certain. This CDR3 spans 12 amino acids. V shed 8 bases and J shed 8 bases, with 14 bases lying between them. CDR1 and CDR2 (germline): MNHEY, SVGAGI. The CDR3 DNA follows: TGTGCCAGCGGTGAGGCAGTTGGTACGCAGTATTTT. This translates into CASGEAVGTQYF.

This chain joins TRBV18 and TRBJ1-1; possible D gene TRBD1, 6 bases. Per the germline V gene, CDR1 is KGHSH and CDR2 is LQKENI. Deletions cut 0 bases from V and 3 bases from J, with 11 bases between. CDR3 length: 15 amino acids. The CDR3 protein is CASSPPGGPDTEAFF. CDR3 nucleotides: TGTGCCAGCTCACCACCGGGGGGGCCGGACACTGAAGCTTTCTTT.

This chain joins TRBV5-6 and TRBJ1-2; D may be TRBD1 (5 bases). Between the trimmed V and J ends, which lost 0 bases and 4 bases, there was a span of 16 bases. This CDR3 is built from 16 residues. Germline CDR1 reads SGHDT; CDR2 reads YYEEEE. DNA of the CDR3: TGTGCCAGCAGCTTGGCCCAGGGTGTAATCGGCTATGGCTACACCTTC. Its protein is CASSLAQGVIGYGYTF. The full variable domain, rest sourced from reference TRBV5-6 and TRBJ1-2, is DAGVTQSPTHLIKTRGQQVTLRCSPKSGHDTVSWYQQALGQGPQFIFQYYEEEERQRGNFPDRFSGHQFPNYSSELNVNALLLGDSALYLCASSLAQGVIGYGYTFGSGTRLTVV.

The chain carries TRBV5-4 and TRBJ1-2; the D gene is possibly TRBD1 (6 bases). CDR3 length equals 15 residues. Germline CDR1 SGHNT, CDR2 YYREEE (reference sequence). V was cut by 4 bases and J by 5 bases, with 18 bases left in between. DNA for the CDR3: TGTGCCAGCAGCCCGGTTGGGGGCAGCTGGTATGGCTACACCTTC. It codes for CASSPVGGSWYGYTF.

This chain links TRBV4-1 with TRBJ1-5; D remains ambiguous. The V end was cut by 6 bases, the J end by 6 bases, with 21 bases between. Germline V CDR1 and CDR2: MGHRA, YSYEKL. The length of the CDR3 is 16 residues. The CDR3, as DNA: TGCGCCAGCAGAGACCCACTAGGGTCCGCGGGTCAGCCCCAGCATTTT. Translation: CASRDPLGSAGQPQHF.